Each of the 2 T cell receptor beta chains below was sequenced from the same sample in a study of T cell repertoires in cytomegalovirus infection. Their specific antigens are unknown. Each CDR3 protein is one row after TCRdb ran MiXCR on the reads. The sample has about a million distinct CDR3 sequences; around 29% are singletons. Source: cultured CD8+ T cells from PBMCs, taken from culture after CMV antigen stimulation. These receptors were taken from a human donor in good health (CMV status not recorded). Some clones in this sample may be carry-over from other donors' samples.

On this clonotype itself: Relative to the germline gene, one junction end is altered; a read error may explain this. The rearrangement links TRBV18 to TRBJ2-3; weak D call: TRBD2 (6 bases). CDR1 and CDR2 from the germline V gene are KGHSH and LQKENI. This CDR3 is 17 amino acids long. The CDR3 sequence: CVSSILLATGSTDTQYF. As DNA, the CDR3 is TGTGTCAGCTCAATACTTCTAGCGACTGGTAGCACAGATACGCAGTATTTT.

This clonotype was counted at least ten times. This rearrangement joins TRBV6-6 to TRBJ2-7, with 14 nucleotides matching TRBD2. The CDR3 sequence is 17 residues long. V was clipped by 1 base and J by 2 bases; unmatched bases: 4. Looked up from germline, CDR1 is MNHNY and CDR2 is SVGAGI (reference sequence). In DNA form, the CDR3 reads TGTGCCAGCAGTTACTTGACTAGCGGGGGGGTTCCCTACGAGCAGTACTTC. Translated, it gives CASSYLTSGGVPYEQYF.